The clone carrying this T cell receptor beta chain has ten or more counts. Its antigen is unidentified. The CDR3 spans 14 residues. V was cut by 0 bases and J by 4 bases, with 10 bases left in between. Germline V gene data show CDR1 as SEHNR and CDR2 as FQNEAQ (reference sequence). TCR beta CDR3 sequences were amplified from RNA transcripts. HTBI primers were the set used in a first-round RT-PCR of the TCR CDR3. From the multiplex PCR reads, TCRdb called clonotypes with MiXCR, one entry per CDR3 protein. This table holds 450,000 to 650,000 distinct CDR3 sequences, roughly a sixth found once. This sample was included in a study of T cells in Graves' hyperthyroidism and ophthalmopathy. Study-level background: Peripheral blood collection took place at initial diagnosis, before any treatment.

Study results and limitations: Blood held most thyroid clonotypes expanded above 0.001 frequency.

The clonotype comes from a woman younger than 30 with Graves' ophthalmopathy. Sequenced material: blood. The genes are TRBV7-9 and TRBJ2-7; TRBD1 might be the D (6 bases). The CDR3 protein is CASSLAGTPYEQYF. In DNA, the CDR3 is TGTGCCAGCAGCTTAGCCGGGACACCGTACGAGCAGTACTTC.